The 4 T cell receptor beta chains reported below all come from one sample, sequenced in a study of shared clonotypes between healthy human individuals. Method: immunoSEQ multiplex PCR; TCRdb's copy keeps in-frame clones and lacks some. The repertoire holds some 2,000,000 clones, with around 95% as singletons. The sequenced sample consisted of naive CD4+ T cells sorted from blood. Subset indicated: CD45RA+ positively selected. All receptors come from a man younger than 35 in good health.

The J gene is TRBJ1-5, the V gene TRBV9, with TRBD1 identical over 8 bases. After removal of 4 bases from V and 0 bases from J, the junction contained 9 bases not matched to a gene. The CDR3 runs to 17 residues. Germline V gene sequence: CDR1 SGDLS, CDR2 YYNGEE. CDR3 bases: TGTGCCAGCAGCACTCCGGGACAGGCCTATAGCAATCAGCCCCAGCATTTT. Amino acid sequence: CASSTPGQAYSNQPQHF.

DNA for the CDR3: TGTGCCAGTAGTATAAGGGGGCTCAATTCACCCCTCCACTTT. Translation gives CASSIRGLNSPLHF. This chain links TRBV19 with TRBJ1-6; 7 nucleotides match TRBD1. Germline V gene sequence: CDR1 LNHDA, CDR2 SQIVND (reference sequence). CDR3 size: 14 residues. Trimming at V came to 2 bases and at J to 7 bases, leaving 2 bases not matched to a gene.

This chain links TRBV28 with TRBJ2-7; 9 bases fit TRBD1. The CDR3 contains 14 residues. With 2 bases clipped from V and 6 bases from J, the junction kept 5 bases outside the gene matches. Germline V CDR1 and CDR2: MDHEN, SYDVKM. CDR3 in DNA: TGTGCCAGCAGTTTAGGGACAGGGTTCGTCGAGCAGTACTTC. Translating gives CASSLGTGFVEQYF.

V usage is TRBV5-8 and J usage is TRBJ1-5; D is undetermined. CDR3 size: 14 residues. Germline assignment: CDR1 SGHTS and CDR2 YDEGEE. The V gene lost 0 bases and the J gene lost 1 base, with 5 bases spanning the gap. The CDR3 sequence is CASSLGPSNQPQHF. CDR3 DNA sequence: TGTGCCAGCAGCTTGGGACCGAGCAATCAGCCCCAGCATTTT.